This TCR beta chain was identified in a study of T cell responses to AZD1222 COVID-19 vaccine. Libraries were prepared by immunoSEQ multiplex PCR; TCRdb keeps only in-frame clonotypes and omits some of them. The table lists fewer than 180,000 clones, 94% of them singletons. Germline CDR1 reads MNHEY; CDR2 reads SVGAGI. Trimming cost V 11 bases and J 8 bases; bases outside gene matches: 13. CDR3 size: 14 residues. The sequences come from peripheral blood, collected on day 0 of AZD1222 vaccination. This TCR came from an adult in good health. The chain joins TRBV6-5 to TRBJ1-2; 11 bases line up with TRBD1. The CDR3 bases are TGTGCCTGCAAAACCGGGACAGGGGGGTCCGGCTACACCTTC. It translates to CACKTGTGGSGYTF.